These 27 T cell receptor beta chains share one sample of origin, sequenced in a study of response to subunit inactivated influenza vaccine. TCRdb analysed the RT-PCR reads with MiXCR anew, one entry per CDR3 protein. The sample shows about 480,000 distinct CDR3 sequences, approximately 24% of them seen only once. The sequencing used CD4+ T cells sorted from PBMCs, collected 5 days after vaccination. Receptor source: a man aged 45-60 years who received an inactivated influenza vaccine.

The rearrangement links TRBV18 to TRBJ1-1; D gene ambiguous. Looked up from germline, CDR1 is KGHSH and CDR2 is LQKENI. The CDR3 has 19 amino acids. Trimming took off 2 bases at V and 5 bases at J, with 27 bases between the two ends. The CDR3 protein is CASSPEGRTLWQFPTEAFF. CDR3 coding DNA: TGTGCCAGCTCACCAGAGGGAAGGACGCTATGGCAATTTCCGACTGAAGCTTTCTTT.

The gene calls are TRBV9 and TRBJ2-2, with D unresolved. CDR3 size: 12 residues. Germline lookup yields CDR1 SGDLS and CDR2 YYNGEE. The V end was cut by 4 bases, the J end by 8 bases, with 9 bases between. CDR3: CASSFRAGELFF. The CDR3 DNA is TGTGCCAGCAGCTTCCGTGCGGGGGAGCTGTTTTTT.

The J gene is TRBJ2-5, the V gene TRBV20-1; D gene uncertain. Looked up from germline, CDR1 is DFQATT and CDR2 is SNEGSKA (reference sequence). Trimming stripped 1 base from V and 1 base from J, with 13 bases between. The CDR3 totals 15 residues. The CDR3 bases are TGCAGTGCTAGAGGGGTGGTGGCAGCCCAAGAGACCCAGTACTTC. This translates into CSARGVVAAQETQYF.

CDR3 in DNA: TGTGCCAGCAGCCCGGCCCTCAAAAGCGGGGAGCTGTTTTTT. Protein sequence: CASSPALKSGELFF. V usage is TRBV7-2 and J usage is TRBJ2-2; no clear D gene. V lost 5 bases to trimming and J lost 7 bases, with 14 bases between them. Germline assignment: CDR1 SGHTA and CDR2 FQGNSA. CDR3 length: 14 residues.

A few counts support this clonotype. The CDR3 protein is CASGLGRTGELFF. The DNA of the CDR3 is TGTGCTAGTGGTTTGGGTAGGACCGGGGAGCTGTTTTTT. V gene TRBV12-5 combines with J gene TRBJ2-2, with unresolved D. CDR1 is LGHNT and CDR2 is FRNRAP in the germline V gene. The CDR3 has 13 amino acids. Deletions cut 1 base from V and 5 bases from J, with 5 bases between.

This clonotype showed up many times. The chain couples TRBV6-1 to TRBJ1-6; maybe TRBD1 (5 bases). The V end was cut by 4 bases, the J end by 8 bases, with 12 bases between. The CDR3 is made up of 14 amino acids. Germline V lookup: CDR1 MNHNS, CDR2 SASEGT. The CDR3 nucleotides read TGTGCCAGCAGTGCTCCAGGGTGGCATTCACCCCTCCACTTT. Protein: CASSAPGWHSPLHF.

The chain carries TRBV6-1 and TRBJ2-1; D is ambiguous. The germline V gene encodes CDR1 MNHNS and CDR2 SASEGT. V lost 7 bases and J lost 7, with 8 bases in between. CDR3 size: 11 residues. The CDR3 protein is CASTRVNEQFF. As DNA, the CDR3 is TGTGCCAGCACTCGGGTTAATGAGCAGTTCTTC.

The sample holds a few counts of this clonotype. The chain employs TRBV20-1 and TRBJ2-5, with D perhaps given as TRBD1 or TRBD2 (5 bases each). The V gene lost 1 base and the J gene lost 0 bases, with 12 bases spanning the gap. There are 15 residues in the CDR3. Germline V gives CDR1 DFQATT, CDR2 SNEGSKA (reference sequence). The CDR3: CSARVRGSYQETQYF. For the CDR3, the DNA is TGCAGTGCTAGAGTGAGGGGATCGTACCAAGAGACCCAGTACTTC.

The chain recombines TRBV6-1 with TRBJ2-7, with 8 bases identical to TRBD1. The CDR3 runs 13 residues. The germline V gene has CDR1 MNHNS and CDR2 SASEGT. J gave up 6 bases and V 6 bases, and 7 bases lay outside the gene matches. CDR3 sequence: CASSLPTGGEQYF. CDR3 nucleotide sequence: TGTGCCAGCAGCCTACCAACAGGGGGCGAGCAGTACTTC.

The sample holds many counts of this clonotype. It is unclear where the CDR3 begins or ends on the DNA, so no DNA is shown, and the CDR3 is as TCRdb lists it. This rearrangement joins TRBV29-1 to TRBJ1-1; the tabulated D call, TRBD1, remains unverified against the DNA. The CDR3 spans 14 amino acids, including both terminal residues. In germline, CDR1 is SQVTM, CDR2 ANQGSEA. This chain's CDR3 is CSVRARELNTEAFF.

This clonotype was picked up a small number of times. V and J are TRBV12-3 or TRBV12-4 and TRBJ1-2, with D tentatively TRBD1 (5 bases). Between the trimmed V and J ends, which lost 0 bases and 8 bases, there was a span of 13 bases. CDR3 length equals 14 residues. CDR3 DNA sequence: TGTGCCAGCAGTTTAGCTAGGGGAGGAGGAGGCTACACCTTC. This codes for CASSLARGGGGYTF.

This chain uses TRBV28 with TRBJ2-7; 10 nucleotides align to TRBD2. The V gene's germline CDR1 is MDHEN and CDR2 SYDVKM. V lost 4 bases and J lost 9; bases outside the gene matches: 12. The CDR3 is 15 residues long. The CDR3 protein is CASSSNSGGLQAQYF. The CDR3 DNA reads TGTGCCAGCAGTTCAAATAGCGGGGGGCTGCAGGCGCAGTACTTC.

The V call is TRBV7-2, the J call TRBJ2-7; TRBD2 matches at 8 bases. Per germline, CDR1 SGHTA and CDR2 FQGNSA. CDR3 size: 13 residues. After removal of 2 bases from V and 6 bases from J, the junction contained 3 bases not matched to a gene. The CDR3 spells CASSLQAGVEQYF. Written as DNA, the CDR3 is TGTGCCAGCAGCTTACAAGCGGGAGTCGAGCAGTACTTC. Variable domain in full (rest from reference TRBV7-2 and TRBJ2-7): GAGVSQSPSNKVTEKGKDVELRCDPISGHTALYWYRQSLGQGLEFLIYFQGNSAPDKSGLPSDRFSAERTGGSVSTLTIQRTQQEDSAVYLCASSLQAGVEQYFGPGTRLTVT.

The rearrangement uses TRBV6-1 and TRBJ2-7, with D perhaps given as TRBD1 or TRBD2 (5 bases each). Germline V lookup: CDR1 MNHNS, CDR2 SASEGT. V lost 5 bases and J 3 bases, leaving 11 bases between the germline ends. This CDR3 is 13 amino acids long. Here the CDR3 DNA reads TGTGCCAGCAGTCCTCGGGACCTCTACGAGCAGTACTTC. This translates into CASSPRDLYEQYF.

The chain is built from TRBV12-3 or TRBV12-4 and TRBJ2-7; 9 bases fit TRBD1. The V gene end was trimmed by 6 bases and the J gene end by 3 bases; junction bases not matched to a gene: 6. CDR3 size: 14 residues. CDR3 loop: CASRTGTGNYEQYF. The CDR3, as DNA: TGTGCCAGCAGAACCGGGACAGGGAACTACGAGCAGTACTTC.

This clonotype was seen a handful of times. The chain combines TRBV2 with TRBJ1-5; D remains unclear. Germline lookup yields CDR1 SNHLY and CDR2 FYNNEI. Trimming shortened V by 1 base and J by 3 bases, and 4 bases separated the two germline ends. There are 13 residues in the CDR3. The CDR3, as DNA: TGTGCCAGCAGTGAAGGACTCAATCAGCCCCAGCATTTT. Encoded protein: CASSEGLNQPQHF.

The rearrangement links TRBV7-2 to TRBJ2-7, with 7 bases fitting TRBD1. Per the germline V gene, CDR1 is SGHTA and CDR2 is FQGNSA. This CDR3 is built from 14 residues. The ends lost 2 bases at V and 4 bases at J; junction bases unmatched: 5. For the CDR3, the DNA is TGTGCCAGCAGCTTACCGGGACAGCGATACGAGCAGTACTTC. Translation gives CASSLPGQRYEQYF.

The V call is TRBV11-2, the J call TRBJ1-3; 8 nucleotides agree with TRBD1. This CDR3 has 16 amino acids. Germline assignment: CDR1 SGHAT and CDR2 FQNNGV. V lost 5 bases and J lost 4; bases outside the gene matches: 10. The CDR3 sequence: CASSPPDRAAGNTIYF. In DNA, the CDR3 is TGTGCCAGCAGCCCACCGGACAGGGCTGCGGGAAACACCATATATTTT.

This CDR3 is CAWSVPGIGSYNSPLHF. The CDR3 DNA follows: TGTGCCTGGAGTGTACCAGGGATCGGTTCCTATAATTCACCCCTCCACTTT. This chain links TRBV30 with TRBJ1-6, with D possibly being TRBD1 (5 bases). V was cut by 0 bases and J by 1 base, with 13 bases left in between. This CDR3 region has 17 residues. From germline, CDR1 is GTSNPN and CDR2 SVGIG (reference sequence). The variable domain in full, with the rest retrieved from reference TRBV30 and TRBJ1-6, is SQTIHQWPATLVQPVGSPLSLECTVEGTSNPNLYWYRQAAGRGLQLLFYSVGIGQISSEVPQNLSASRPQDRQFILSSKKLLLSDSGFYLCAWSVPGIGSYNSPLHFGNGTRLTVT.

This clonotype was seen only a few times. DNA of the CDR3: TGTGCCAGCGGGGAATACGAGCAGTACTTC. Translated: CASGEYEQYF. The rearrangement uses TRBV6-5 and TRBJ2-7; D is ambiguous. The CDR3 runs 10 residues. Trimming cost V 8 bases and J 4 bases, with 6 bases left between them. CDR1 MNHEY and CDR2 SVGAGI come from the germline V gene.

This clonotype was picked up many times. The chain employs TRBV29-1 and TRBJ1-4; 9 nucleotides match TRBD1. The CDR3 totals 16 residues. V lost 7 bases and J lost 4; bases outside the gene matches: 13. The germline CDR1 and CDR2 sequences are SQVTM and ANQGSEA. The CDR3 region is CSGGGGPGQGNEKLFF. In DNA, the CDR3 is TGCAGCGGCGGCGGGGGTCCGGGACAGGGTAATGAAAAACTGTTTTTT.

The CDR3 protein is CASSLGGAIETQYF. The CDR3, as DNA: TGTGCCAGCAGCTTAGGAGGGGCAATCGAGACCCAGTACTTC. The rearrangement links TRBV7-9 to TRBJ2-5; D may match TRBD1 or TRBD2 (5 bases each). The germline gives CDR1 SEHNR, CDR2 FQNEAQ (reference sequence). This CDR3 comprises 14 residues. The V end was cut by 1 base, the J end by 5 bases, with 11 bases between. The complete variable domain, with remaining parts taken from reference TRBV7-9 and TRBJ2-5, reads DTGVSQNPRHKITKRGQNVTFRCDPISEHNRLYWYRQTLGQGPEFLTYFQNEAQLEKSRLLSDRFSAERPKGSFSTLEIQRTEQGDSAMYLCASSLGGAIETQYFGPGTRLLVL.

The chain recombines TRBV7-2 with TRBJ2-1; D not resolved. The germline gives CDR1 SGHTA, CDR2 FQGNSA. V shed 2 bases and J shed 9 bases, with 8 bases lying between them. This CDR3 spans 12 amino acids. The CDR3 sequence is CASSLYVSEQFF. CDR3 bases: TGTGCCAGCAGCTTATACGTCAGTGAGCAGTTCTTC.

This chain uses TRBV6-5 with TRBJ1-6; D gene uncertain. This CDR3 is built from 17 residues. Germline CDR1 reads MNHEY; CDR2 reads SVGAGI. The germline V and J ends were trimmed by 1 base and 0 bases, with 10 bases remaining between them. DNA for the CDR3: TGTGCCAGCAGTTACTTGCCGATAAGCTCCTATAATTCACCCCTCCACTTT. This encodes CASSYLPISSYNSPLHF.

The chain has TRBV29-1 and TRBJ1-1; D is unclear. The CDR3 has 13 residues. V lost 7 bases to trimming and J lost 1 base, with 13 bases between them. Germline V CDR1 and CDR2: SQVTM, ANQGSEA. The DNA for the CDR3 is TGCAGCGGGAAAACAACAGCGAACACTGAAGCTTTCTTT. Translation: CSGKTTANTEAFF.

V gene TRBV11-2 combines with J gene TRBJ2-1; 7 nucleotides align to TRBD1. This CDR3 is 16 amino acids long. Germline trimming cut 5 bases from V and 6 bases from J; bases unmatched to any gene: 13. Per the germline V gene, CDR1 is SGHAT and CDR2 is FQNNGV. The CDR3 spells CASSPLRQGWINEQFF. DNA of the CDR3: TGTGCCAGCAGCCCTCTAAGACAGGGTTGGATCAATGAGCAGTTCTTC.

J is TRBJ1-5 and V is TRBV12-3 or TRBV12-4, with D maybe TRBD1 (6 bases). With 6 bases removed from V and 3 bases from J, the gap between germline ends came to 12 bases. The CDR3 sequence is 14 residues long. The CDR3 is CASSQTGFNQPQHF. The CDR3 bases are TGTGCCAGCAGCCAGACAGGTTTCAATCAGCCCCAGCATTTT.